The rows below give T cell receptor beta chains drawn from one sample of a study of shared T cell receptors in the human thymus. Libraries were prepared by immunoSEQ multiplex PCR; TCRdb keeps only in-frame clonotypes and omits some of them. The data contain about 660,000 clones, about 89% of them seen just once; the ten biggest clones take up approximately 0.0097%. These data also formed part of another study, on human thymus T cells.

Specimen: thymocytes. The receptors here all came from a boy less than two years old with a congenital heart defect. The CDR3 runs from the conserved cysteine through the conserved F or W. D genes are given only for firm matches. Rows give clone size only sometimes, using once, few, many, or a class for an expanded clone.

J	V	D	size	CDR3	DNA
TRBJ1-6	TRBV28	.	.	CASNSGHNSPLHF	TGTGCCAGCAACTCGGGTCATAATTCACCCCTCCACTTT
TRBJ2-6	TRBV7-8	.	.	CASSPRQNGANVLTF	TGTGCCAGCAGCCCTAGGCAAAATGGGGCCAACGTCCTGACTTTC
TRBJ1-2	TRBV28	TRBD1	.	CASRDNQGGRGYTF	TGTGCCAGCAGGGATAATCAGGGGGGTAGGGGCTACACCTTC
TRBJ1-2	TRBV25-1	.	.	CASSDRISRNYGYTF	TGTGCCAGCAGTGACAGGATCTCTCGGAACTATGGCTACACCTTC
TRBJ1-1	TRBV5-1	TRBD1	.	CASSLQGAVSNTEAFF	TGCGCCAGCAGCTTGCAGGGGGCCGTCTCGAACACTGAAGCTTTCTTT
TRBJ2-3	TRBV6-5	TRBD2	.	CASSYSIGGRADTQYF	TGTGCCAGCAGTTACTCGATTGGCGGGAGGGCAGATACGCAGTATTTT
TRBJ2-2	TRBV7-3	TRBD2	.	CASSRSGTQTGELFF	TGTGCCAGCAGCCGAAGCGGGACTCAGACCGGGGAGCTGTTTTTT
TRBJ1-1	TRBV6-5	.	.	CASSQPKQGTREAFF	TGTGCCAGCAGTCAGCCTAAGCAGGGTACCCGTGAAGCTTTCTTT
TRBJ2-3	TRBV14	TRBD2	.	CASSQQARREATDTQYF	TGTGCCAGCAGCCAACAAGCCCGGCGGGAGGCCACAGATACGCAGTATTTT
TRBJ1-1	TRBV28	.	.	CASRTSGKHTEAFF	TGTGCCAGCAGGACCTCAGGGAAGCACACTGAAGCTTTCTTT
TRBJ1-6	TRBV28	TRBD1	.	CASSPTLGQGPSPLHF	TGTGCCAGCAGTCCTACCTTAGGACAGGGTCCCTCCCCCCTCCACTTT
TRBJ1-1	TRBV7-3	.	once	CASSLTVNTEAFF	TGTGCCAGCAGCTTAACTGTAAACACTGAAGCTTTCTTT
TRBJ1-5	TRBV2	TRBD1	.	CAVRGQSNQPQHF	TGTGCTGTCAGGGGGCAAAGCAATCAGCCCCAGCATTTT
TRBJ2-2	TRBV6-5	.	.	CASRRASFNTGELFF	TGTGCCAGCAGAAGGGCTAGCTTTAACACCGGGGAGCTGTTTTTT
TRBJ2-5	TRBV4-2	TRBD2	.	CASSPWAPPGTSGEETQYF	TGTGCCAGCAGCCCATGGGCCCCCCCCGGGACTAGCGGAGAAGAGACCCAGTACTTC
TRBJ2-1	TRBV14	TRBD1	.	CASSQVGTRQGLNEQFF	TGTGCCAGCAGCCAAGTGGGGACCAGACAGGGGTTAAATGAGCAGTTCTTC
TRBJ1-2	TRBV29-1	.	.	CSVVCRINNYGYTF	TGCAGCGTTGTGTGCAGGATAAATAACTATGGCTACACCTTC
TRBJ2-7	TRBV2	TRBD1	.	CASRPGQGAYEQYF	TGTGCCAGCAGACCGGGACAGGGGGCCTACGAGCAGTACTTC
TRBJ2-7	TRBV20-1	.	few	CSARGPYEQYF	TGCAGTGCTAGGGGGCCCTACGAGCAGTACTTC
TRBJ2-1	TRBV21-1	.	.	CASSKSEVSSYNEQFF	TGTGCCAGCAGCAAATCTGAGGTGAGCTCCTACAATGAGCAGTTCTTC
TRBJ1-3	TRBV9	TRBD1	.	CASSPNTGEVGNTIYF	TGTGCCAGCAGCCCGAACACAGGGGAAGTTGGAAACACCATATATTTT
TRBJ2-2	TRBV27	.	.	CASSLLGGHTGELFF	TGTGCCAGCAGTCTTCTCGGGGGGCACACCGGGGAGCTGTTTTTT
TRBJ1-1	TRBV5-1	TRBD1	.	CASRQFTQGTGMNTEAFF	TGCGCCAGCCGACAATTTACACAGGGGACGGGAATGAACACTGAAGCTTTCTTT
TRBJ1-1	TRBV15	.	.	CATSRNGTQMNTEAFF	TGTGCCACCAGCAGAAACGGGACACAGATGAACACTGAAGCTTTCTTT
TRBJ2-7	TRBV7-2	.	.	CASSFSLVALEQYF	TGTGCCAGCAGCTTTTCCCTGGTAGCCCTCGAGCAGTACTTC
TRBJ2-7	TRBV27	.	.	CASSLLRTATYEQYF	TGTGCCAGCAGTTTACTTAGGACAGCCACCTACGAGCAGTACTTC
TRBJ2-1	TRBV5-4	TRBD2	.	CASSAFGASGNNEQFF	TGTGCCAGCAGCGCATTCGGCGCTAGCGGGAACAATGAGCAGTTCTTC
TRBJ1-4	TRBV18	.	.	CASSPGHKVNEKLFF	TGTGCCAGCTCACCGGGACACAAAGTTAATGAAAAACTGTTTTTT
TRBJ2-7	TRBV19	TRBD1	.	CASSVTGTGNYEQYF	TGTGCCAGTAGTGTCACCGGGACAGGTAATTACGAGCAGTACTTC
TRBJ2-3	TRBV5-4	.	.	CASSGKGFSTDTQYF	TGTGCCAGCAGCGGTAAGGGGTTTAGCACAGATACGCAGTATTTT